What follows are 6 T cell receptor beta chains derived from one specimen sequenced in a study of blood T cell repertoires in COVID-19. Only in-frame clones appear in the TCRdb table, and some are missing; sequencing was by immunoSEQ multiplex PCR. The data show approximately 150,000 clones, 80% to 90% seen once. Sequencing used peripheral blood. The receptors come from a woman in her forties or fifties with active or convalescent COVID-19.

V usage is TRBV21-1 and J usage is TRBJ2-3; the table's TRBD1 call for D was not verified on the DNA. TRBV21-1 is a listed pseudogene. The CDR3 runs to 17 residues. CDR3 nucleotide sequence: TGTGCCAGCAGCTCTCAGAGGACAGGGATTAGCACAGATACGCAGTATTTT. As protein: CASSSQRTGISTDTQYF.

V gene TRBV19 combines with J gene TRBJ1-1; TRBD1 aligns across 9 bases. The ends lost 5 bases at V and 1 base at J; junction bases unmatched: 5. CDR1 is LNHDA, CDR2 SQIVND, per germline (reference sequence). CDR3 length equals 15 residues. This CDR3 reads CASSEGTGWNTEAFF. The CDR3 DNA is TGTGCCAGTAGTGAAGGGACAGGGTGGAACACTGAAGCTTTCTTT.

This clone was seen once. The chain employs TRBV7-8 and TRBJ1-2; no reliable D call. V was shortened by 5 bases and J by 2 bases, with 12 bases between the two germline ends. The V gene's germline CDR1 is SGHVS and CDR2 FQNEAQ. This CDR3 region has 14 residues. CDR3 loop: CASSTQPTNYGYTF. The CDR3 nucleotides read TGTGCCAGCAGCACACAGCCAACCAACTATGGCTACACCTTC.

The gene calls are TRBV4-3 and TRBJ2-7; 9 bases match TRBD1. The V segment lost 4 bases and the J segment 1 base; nucleotides outside the gene matches: 5. Germline values: CDR1 LGHNA, CDR2 YSLEER. This CDR3 comprises 15 residues. CDR3 coding DNA: TGCGCCAGCAGCCGGGGGACAGGGACTTCCTACGAGCAGTACTTC. It is translated as CASSRGTGTSYEQYF.

The CDR3 nucleotides are TGTGCCAGCTCACAGCAGGGTAAGAGCAATCAGCCCCAGCATTTT. Its protein is CASSQQGKSNQPQHF. The chain carries TRBV18 and TRBJ1-5; D possibly corresponds to TRBD1 (5 bases). V was clipped by 4 bases and J by 1 base, with 11 bases between them. Germline V gives CDR1 KGHSH, CDR2 LQKENI. This CDR3 is built from 15 residues.

V gene TRBV27 combines with J gene TRBJ1-2; D may be TRBD1 (5 bases). The CDR3 covers 15 residues. Germline assignment: CDR1 MNHEY and CDR2 SMNVEV (reference sequence). Deletions cut 2 bases from V and 4 bases from J, with 14 bases between. CDR3 in DNA: TGTGCCAGCAGTTTACGCCAGGGAGGGGTCTATGGCTACACCTTC. Translating gives CASSLRQGGVYGYTF.